The 19 T cell receptor beta chains below come from one sample, sequenced in a study of shared clonotypes between healthy human individuals. Cells designated naive CD8 were CD45RO-negative and were positively selected for CCR7, with terminally differentiated effector memory CD45RA+ cells excluded. TCRdb keeps only in-frame clones here, not all; method: immunoSEQ multiplex PCR. Of about 2.1 million clones listed, roughly 91% are singletons. Sequencing was carried out using naive CD8+ T cells from PBMCs. These receptors all stem from a man between 18 and 35 years old in good health. Some clones in this sample may be carry-over from other donors' samples.

The chain uses TRBV28 and TRBJ2-4, with TRBD2 matching 9 bases. The V gene's germline CDR1 is MDHEN and CDR2 SYDVKM. Trimming removed 3 bases from V and 1 base from J; junction bases left unmatched: 7. The CDR3 has 17 residues. The CDR3 DNA reads as TGTGCCAGCAGTTTCGGGCGGGAGGGCCGCGCCAAAAACATTCAGTACTTC. This codes for CASSFGREGRAKNIQYF.

Here the CDR3 reads CASSVGTLSTQYF. DNA of the CDR3: TGTGCCAGCAGCGTAGGAACTCTTTCCACGCAGTATTTT. The chain links TRBV9 to TRBJ2-3, with D unclear. In germline, CDR1 is SGDLS, CDR2 YYNGEE. This CDR3 comprises 13 residues. V gave up 0 bases and J gave up 9 bases, with 11 bases separating them.

This chain links TRBV28 with TRBJ2-5, with D perhaps TRBD1 or TRBD2 (5 bases each). V gave up 8 bases and J gave up 5 bases, with 15 bases separating them. Germline CDR1 MDHEN, CDR2 SYDVKM. The CDR3 spans 13 residues. CDR3 sequence (DNA): TGTGCCAGCGATCCAAGGGGCGGGGAGACCCAGTACTTC. This sequence encodes CASDPRGGETQYF. Using reference TRBV28 and TRBJ2-5 for the parts outside the CDR3, the full variable domain is DVKVTQSSRYLVKRTGEKVFLECVQDMDHENMFWYRQDPGLGLRLIYFSYDVKMKEKGDIPEGYSVSREKKERFSLILESASTNQTSMYLCASDPRGGETQYFGPGTRLLVL.

V gene TRBV13 combines with J gene TRBJ2-1; the D gene is possibly TRBD1 (7 bases). The germline V and J ends were trimmed by 4 bases and 4 bases, with 17 bases remaining between them. The CDR3 extends over 16 amino acids. Germline V gives CDR1 PRHDT, CDR2 FYEKMQ (reference sequence). The CDR3: CASSSPRTGLYNEQFF. CDR3 DNA: TGTGCCAGCAGCTCGCCGCGGACAGGACTATACAATGAGCAGTTCTTC.

V and J are TRBV27 and TRBJ2-7; D gene ambiguous. Trimming stripped 5 bases from V and 6 bases from J, with 14 bases between. This CDR3 has 13 amino acids. CDR1 and CDR2 from the germline V gene are MNHEY and SMNVEV (reference sequence). In nucleotides, the CDR3 is TGTGCCAGCAGTAGTTCCCCATGGAGCGAGCAGTACTTC. As protein: CASSSSPWSEQYF.

The V and J genes are TRBV5-1 and TRBJ2-7; 10 nucleotides align to TRBD1. After removal of 4 bases from V and 6 bases from J, the junction contained 10 bases not matched to a gene. CDR1 and CDR2 (germline): SGHRS, YFSETQ. This CDR3 contains 15 residues. The chain's CDR3 is CASSLGTGEAVEQYF. CDR3 DNA: TGCGCCAGCAGCCTGGGGACAGGGGAGGCGGTCGAGCAGTACTTC.

The chain joins TRBV9 to TRBJ2-7; 10 bases match TRBD1. After removal of 4 bases from V and 5 bases from J, the junction contained 9 bases not matched to a gene. The CDR3 covers 15 residues. CDR1 and CDR2 from the germline V gene are SGDLS and YYNGEE. The CDR3 loop is CASSPRGGQGNEQYF. For the CDR3, the DNA is TGTGCCAGCAGCCCAAGGGGGGGACAGGGGAACGAGCAGTACTTC.

As concerns this clone: Other DNA sequences in this sample translate to the same CDR3. The chain couples TRBV27 to TRBJ2-7, with D possibly being TRBD1 (6 bases). The CDR3 has 14 residues. The V gene lost 3 bases and the J gene lost 1 base, with 10 bases spanning the gap. Germline CDR1 reads MNHEY; CDR2 reads SMNVEV (reference sequence). The CDR3: CASSFQGLSYEQYF. In DNA, the CDR3 is TGTGCCAGCAGTTTTCAGGGGCTTTCCTACGAGCAGTACTTC.

The chain recombines TRBV6-1 with TRBJ2-2; D remains unclear. The CDR3 loop spans 16 amino acids. Germline V CDR1 and CDR2: MNHNS, SASEGT. The V end was cut by 3 bases, the J end by 3 bases, with 14 bases between. The CDR3 DNA follows: TGTGCCAGCAGTGACTGGTGGACGGATTACACCGGGGAGCTGTTTTTT. Protein: CASSDWWTDYTGELFF.

V is TRBV5-3 and J is TRBJ2-5; possibly TRBD1 for D (5 bases). TRBV5-3 is classed as an ORF, of uncertain function. Trimming pared 3 bases from V and 5 bases from J, leaving 26 bases between. The CDR3 runs to 18 residues. The CDR3 DNA sequence: TGTGCCAGAAGCTCGAAATGGATTAACAGGATTGCCGGCGAGACCCAGTACTTC. Its protein is CARSSKWINRIAGETQYF.

The J gene is TRBJ2-1, the V gene TRBV7-8; D is unresolved. Trimming cost V 3 bases and J 9 bases, with 6 bases left between them. Germline CDR1 reads SGHVS; CDR2 reads FQNEAQ. The CDR3 extends over 11 amino acids. The CDR3 nucleotides read TGTGCCAGCAGCTTGAGCACTGAGCAGTTCTTC. This translates into CASSLSTEQFF. Combining the CDR3 with reference TRBV7-8 and TRBJ2-1 gives the whole variable domain GAGVSQSPRYKVAKRGQDVALRCDPISGHVSLFWYQQALGQGPEFLTYFQNEAQLDKSGLPSDRFFAERPEGSVSTLKIQRTQQEDSAVYLCASSLSTEQFFGPGTRLTVL.

This clone occurred once. CDR3 protein: CASSESTGSRGGYTF. CDR3 sequence (DNA): TGTGCCAGCAGTGAATCGACGGGGTCGAGGGGTGGCTACACCTTC. The chain joins TRBV2 to TRBJ1-2, with a possible D match to TRBD1 (5 bases). Deletions cut 2 bases from V and 7 bases from J, with 17 bases between. The CDR3 is 15 residues long. Per the germline V gene, CDR1 is SNHLY and CDR2 is FYNNEI.

The chain links TRBV12-5 to TRBJ2-1, with D possibly TRBD2 on 5 matching bases. V lost 3 bases to trimming and J lost 6 bases, with 9 bases between them. The germline gives CDR1 LGHNT, CDR2 FRNRAP. This CDR3 is built from 13 residues. Written as DNA, the CDR3 is TGTGCTAGTGGTTTCGGGGAGAGCAATGAGCAGTTCTTC. Its protein product is CASGFGESNEQFF.

For the CDR3, the DNA is TGTGCCAGCAGCCCCCCACGGGACCATGGGGTGTTCTTC. Amino acid sequence: CASSPPRDHGVFF. V and J are TRBV9 and TRBJ2-1; D could derive from TRBD1 or TRBD2 (5 bases each). Germline V CDR1 and CDR2: SGDLS, YYNGEE. V gave up 4 bases and J gave up 15 bases, with 20 bases separating them. The CDR3 consists of 13 residues.

A remark on this clone: The same CDR3 can be traced to other DNA sequences in this sample. The V call is TRBV28, the J call TRBJ2-7, with D possibly being TRBD2 (5 bases). From germline, CDR1 is MDHEN and CDR2 SYDVKM. V shed 2 bases and J shed 2 bases, with 7 bases lying between them. This CDR3 has 13 amino acids. The CDR3 coding sequence is TGTGCCAGCAGTTTACGGGGTCCCTACGAGCAGTACTTC. Translating gives CASSLRGPYEQYF.

For the CDR3, the DNA is TGTGCCAGTAGTACTAAACCGCAGGAATCTTCGCCCGAAAATTATGGCTACACCTTC. It yields the protein CASSTKPQESSPENYGYTF. The rearrangement joins TRBV19 to TRBJ1-2, with D unresolved. V gave up 4 bases and J gave up 5 bases, with 29 bases separating them. The CDR3 has 19 amino acids. The germline CDR1 and CDR2 sequences are LNHDA and SQIVND (reference sequence).

The V call is TRBV12-5, the J call TRBJ2-1; D gene unclear. Germline V gives CDR1 LGHNT, CDR2 FRNRAP. The CDR3 has 16 amino acids. V gave up 1 base and J gave up 7 bases, with 17 bases separating them. The CDR3 loop is CASGLAPLRGSNEQFF. The CDR3 nucleotides are TGTGCTAGTGGTTTGGCGCCTTTACGCGGATCAAATGAGCAGTTCTTC.

Concerning this clone: Within the sample, other DNA sequences also encode this same CDR3. V usage is TRBV9 and J usage is TRBJ2-5; D possibly corresponds to TRBD2 (6 bases). The CDR3 extends over 13 amino acids. CDR1 is SGDLS, CDR2 YYNGEE, per germline. The V end was cut by 0 bases, the J end by 3 bases, with 6 bases between. CDR3 nucleotides: TGTGCCAGCAGCGTAGGCGGGAAAGAGACCCAGTACTTC. Protein: CASSVGGKETQYF.

This clone was found once. The chain is built from TRBV11-2 and TRBJ2-7, with D possibly TRBD2 on 6 matching bases. CDR3 length equals 13 residues. V was shortened by 1 base and J by 10 bases, with 14 bases between the two germline ends. Germline V CDR1 and CDR2: SGHAT, FQNNGV. CDR3 in amino acids: CASSLGGRGLQYF. The CDR3, as DNA: TGTGCCAGCAGCTTAGGGGGCCGGGGACTTCAGTACTTC.